These 24 T cell receptor beta chains were all obtained from the same sample, sequenced in a study of vaccination and CD4 T cells after COVID-19. Treatment defined: roughly ten-day PBMC culture with coronavirus spike peptide pools or control peptides (ViraFEST assay). The antigens these receptors bind are not known. The Oncomine TCR Beta short-read assay generated sequence data from the DNA of cultured CD4+ T cells. TCRdb passed the PCR reads through MiXCR, listing each CDR3 protein once. The repertoire has over 20,000 distinct CDR3 sequences, around three quarters of them found once; the top ten carry about 9%. Sequenced: CD4+ T cells from blood, cultured in vitro. These receptors were taken from a human donor who had recovered from COVID-19.

This clonotype was detected only once. J is TRBJ1-2 and V is TRBV7-2; 12 bases fit TRBD1. Germline assignment: CDR1 SGHTA and CDR2 FQGNSA. The CDR3 totals 15 residues. V gave up 5 bases and J gave up 8 bases; unmatched junction bases: 9. This CDR3 reads CASSPPGQGARGYTF. Written as DNA, the CDR3 is TGTGCCAGCAGCCCGCCGGGACAGGGGGCGCGAGGCTACACCTTC.

This clonotype was counted a few times. The junction shows a germline mismatch at one end, possibly a read error. The chain uses TRBV11-2 and TRBJ2-7; D uncertain. The germline gives CDR1 SGHAT, CDR2 FQNNGV. There are 13 residues in the CDR3. For the CDR3, the DNA is TGTGCCAGCAGCTTAGCCCACGTGTCCGGCGGTAGCTTC. Its translation: CASSLAHVSGGSF.

This clonotype appeared a few times. The V call is TRBV12-3 or TRBV12-4, the J call TRBJ2-7; 12 bases are a match to TRBD1. Unmatched junction bases numbered 7, after V lost 4 bases and J lost 6 bases. The CDR3 runs 15 residues. Here the CDR3 reads CASSSGTGGSSEQYF. The CDR3 coding sequence is TGTGCCAGCAGTTCCGGGACAGGGGGCTCTAGCGAGCAGTACTTC.

This clonotype was seen once. The chain uses TRBV15 and TRBJ1-1, with D uncertain. Trimming cost V 1 base and J 1 base, with 10 bases left between them. This CDR3 contains 15 residues. Looked up from germline, CDR1 is LNHNV and CDR2 is YYDKDF (reference sequence). CDR3 amino acids: CATSRGGRQNTEAFF. CDR3 nucleotide sequence: TGTGCCACCAGCAGAGGAGGACGGCAGAACACTGAAGCTTTCTTT. Combining the CDR3 with reference TRBV15 and TRBJ1-1 gives the whole variable domain DAMVIQNPRYQVTQFGKPVTLSCSQTLNHNVMYWYQQKSSQAPKLLFHYYDKDFNNEADTPDNFQSRRPNTSFCFLDIRSPGLGDTAMYLCATSRGGRQNTEAFFGQGTRLTVV.

The J gene is TRBJ1-2, the V gene TRBV30; 7 bases match TRBD1. Germline-derived CDR1 and CDR2 are GTSNPN and SVGIG (reference sequence). There are 13 residues in the CDR3. V was clipped by 4 bases and J by 9 bases; unmatched bases: 11. This CDR3 is CAWIYPGQKRYTF. In nucleotides, the CDR3 is TGTGCCTGGATTTATCCGGGACAGAAACGCTACACCTTC.

The chain employs TRBV7-3 and TRBJ2-3; 9 nucleotides agree with TRBD2. Germline CDR1 and CDR2: SGHTA and FQGTGA. Germline trimming cut 5 bases from V and 3 bases from J; bases unmatched to any gene: 21. The CDR3 is made up of 20 amino acids. The CDR3 spells CASSQLLPREGLGRTDTQYF. The CDR3 DNA reads TGTGCCAGCAGCCAACTTCTGCCGCGGGAGGGCCTCGGTAGGACAGATACGCAGTATTTT.

This clonotype was counted only a few times. The CDR3 sequence is CASSPPRAGNQPQHF. The CDR3 nucleotides are TGTGCCAGCAGTCCCCCCCGGGCAGGCAATCAGCCCCAGCATTTT. This chain links TRBV12-3 or TRBV12-4 with TRBJ1-5; no firm D call. CDR3 size: 15 residues. Deletions cut 5 bases from V and 2 bases from J, with 13 bases between.

The genes are TRBV10-3 and TRBJ2-3; TRBD1 aligns across 8 bases. In germline, CDR1 is ENHRY, CDR2 SYGVKD. CDR3 length equals 17 residues. With 1 base clipped from V and 0 bases from J, the junction kept 6 bases outside the gene matches. The CDR3 loop reads CAISEWDRSISTDTQYF. In nucleotides, the CDR3 is TGTGCCATCAGTGAGTGGGACAGGAGCATTAGCACAGATACGCAGTATTTT.

This rearrangement joins TRBV6-5 to TRBJ1-3; weak D call: TRBD1 (6 bases). V gave up 3 bases and J gave up 4 bases, with 16 bases separating them. CDR3 length equals 16 residues. The V gene's germline CDR1 is MNHEY and CDR2 SVGAGI. This CDR3 is CASSYSGAPGGNTIYF. The CDR3 region has the DNA TGTGCCAGCAGTTATTCGGGGGCCCCGGGCGGAAACACCATATATTTT.

This clonotype was detected a few times. The genes are TRBV6-2 or TRBV6-3 and TRBJ2-5; TRBD1 is a possible D gene (8 bases). This CDR3 region has 18 residues. Per germline, CDR1 MNHEY and CDR2 SVGEGT. The ends were cut back, 2 bases at V and 6 bases at J, with 25 bases in the middle. The CDR3 region has the DNA TGTGCCAGCAGTTACCCGCAGGGGGCCCCTTTGCGGGAGAAGACCCAGTACTTC. This encodes CASSYPQGAPLREKTQYF.

The rearrangement links TRBV20-1 to TRBJ1-6, with D tentatively TRBD1 (5 bases). The CDR3 length is 15 residues. Trimming stripped 3 bases from V and 9 bases from J, with 18 bases between. Looked up from germline, CDR1 is DFQATT and CDR2 is SNEGSKA (reference sequence). The CDR3 DNA follows: TGCAGTGCTAGCAGGGATCCTTGGGAAGGTTCACCCCTCCACTTT. Its protein product is CSASRDPWEGSPLHF.

This chain links TRBV6-1 with TRBJ2-6; D ambiguous. This CDR3 contains 13 residues. V was clipped by 9 bases and J by 2 bases, with 8 bases between them. Germline CDR1 is MNHNS and CDR2 is SASEGT. The DNA for the CDR3 is TGTGCCAGGAACTTACCTGGGGCCAACGTCCTGACTTTC. It codes for CARNLPGANVLTF.

This chain joins TRBV20-1 and TRBJ2-5, with 14 positions matching TRBD2. CDR3 length: 18 residues. The junction had 11 bases not matched to a gene; V was cut back by 1 base and J by 4 bases. From germline, CDR1 is DFQATT and CDR2 SNEGSKA (reference sequence). The CDR3 protein is CSARVGAQGLAGGETQYF. The CDR3 DNA reads as TGCAGTGCTAGAGTAGGCGCCCAAGGACTAGCGGGAGGAGAGACCCAGTACTTC.

The chain employs TRBV18 and TRBJ1-5, with D possibly TRBD1 on 5 matching bases. The V end lost 6 bases, the J end lost 9 bases, and 18 bases lay between the germline ends. Per germline, CDR1 KGHSH and CDR2 LQKENI. This CDR3 is 14 amino acids long. The CDR3 sequence: CASSEERGASPQHF. CDR3 bases: TGTGCCAGCTCTGAAGAGCGCGGGGCGTCGCCCCAGCATTTT.

The V and J genes are TRBV19 and TRBJ1-5; 7 bases line up with TRBD1. CDR1 is LNHDA, CDR2 SQIVND, per germline (reference sequence). The CDR3 totals 16 residues. Trimming at V came to 7 bases and at J to 1 base, leaving 10 bases not matched to a gene. CDR3 protein: CASTRDSLGSNQPQHF. DNA for the CDR3: TGTGCCAGTACCAGGGACAGCCTCGGGAGCAATCAGCCCCAGCATTTT.

This clonotype was found a few times. The V call is TRBV11-2, the J call TRBJ2-2; no clear D. Germline values: CDR1 SGHAT, CDR2 FQNNGV. Between the trimmed V and J ends, which lost 4 bases and 1 base, there was a span of 7 bases. The CDR3 totals 14 residues. In nucleotides, the CDR3 is TGTGCCAGCAGCTCTTCGGGGAACACCGGGGAGCTGTTTTTT. Translation: CASSSSGNTGELFF.

The rearrangement links TRBV11-1 to TRBJ2-4, with 9 bases that match TRBD1. This CDR3 spans 18 amino acids. Germline CDR1 and CDR2: SGHAT and FQDESV (reference sequence). V lost 5 bases and J lost 1; bases outside the gene matches: 12. The DNA for the CDR3 is TGTGCCAGCAGCCGCACTTTACAGGGGGCGGGGGCCAAAAACATTCAGTACTTC. It is translated as CASSRTLQGAGAKNIQYF.

The V and J genes are TRBV30 and TRBJ1-5, with a possible D match to TRBD1 (6 bases). Between the trimmed V and J ends, which lost 2 bases and 7 bases, there was a span of 15 bases. This CDR3 is built from 14 residues. Per the germline V gene, CDR1 is GTSNPN and CDR2 is SVGIG (reference sequence). The CDR3 loop reads CAWSTTGFWQPQHF. The CDR3 DNA sequence: TGTGCCTGGAGTACTACAGGGTTTTGGCAGCCCCAGCATTTT.

V is TRBV30 and J is TRBJ2-7; 10 bases match TRBD1. Per the germline V gene, CDR1 is GTSNPN and CDR2 is SVGIG (reference sequence). The trim removed 4 bases at V and 2 bases at J, leaving 14 bases unmatched. The CDR3 contains 17 residues. In nucleotides, the CDR3 is TGTGCCTGGACCCAACCCCCTCGGACAGGGGGAACCTACGAGCAGTACTTC. Translation: CAWTQPPRTGGTYEQYF.

The V and J genes are TRBV7-9 and TRBJ1-2; D gene uncertain. Germline assignment: CDR1 SEHNR and CDR2 FQNEAQ (reference sequence). V lost 3 bases and J lost 14, with 16 bases in between. The CDR3 runs 12 residues. The CDR3 bases are TGTGCCAGCAGCTTGGATTACTGGGGATATACCTTC. This translates into CASSLDYWGYTF.

The chain recombines TRBV19 with TRBJ1-3; D is unresolved. CDR1 and CDR2 from the germline V gene are LNHDA and SQIVND (reference sequence). This CDR3 region has 13 residues. Trimming cost V 5 bases and J 1 base, with 6 bases left between them. Written as DNA, the CDR3 is TGTGCCAGTAGTTACCTGTCTGGAAACACCATATATTTT. This translates into CASSYLSGNTIYF.

The V and J genes are TRBV12-3 or TRBV12-4 and TRBJ1-5; TRBD1 is a possible D gene (5 bases). This CDR3 contains 14 residues. The germline V and J ends were trimmed by 3 bases and 7 bases, with 13 bases remaining between them. The chain's CDR3 is CASSLTGRGQPQHF. The CDR3, as DNA: TGTGCCAGCAGTTTGACGGGGCGGGGGCAGCCCCAGCATTTT.

Remarks on this clonotype: Germline and junction disagree at one end, which may indicate a read error. V gene TRBV20-1 combines with J gene TRBJ1-5; D ambiguous. CDR1 DFQATT and CDR2 SNEGSKA come from the germline V gene (reference sequence). The CDR3 spans 15 residues. Here the CDR3 DNA reads TGCAGTGCTAGTTGGGCGACCGCCCCGGGTCAGTCCCAGCATTTT. It encodes CSASWATAPGQSQHF.

The chain links TRBV30 to TRBJ1-2, with D maybe TRBD1 (5 bases). The V and J ends lost 0 bases and 4 bases respectively, with 6 bases between them. Germline V gives CDR1 GTSNPN, CDR2 SVGIG (reference sequence). CDR3 length: 12 amino acids. The CDR3 DNA is TGTGCCTGGAGTGTCACAGGCTATGGCTACACCTTC. Translated, it gives CAWSVTGYGYTF.